The text below deals with one TCR beta chain. Per the authors' pipeline: Nucleated cell counts were estimated from reference gene primer amplification. TCRdb keeps only in-frame clones here, not all; method: immunoSEQ multiplex PCR. D and trimming come from the DNA, and the V and J calls and clone size come from that table. The table lists approximately 210,000 clones, more than 75% of them singletons, with roughly 12% in the top ten. This sample was taken from a study of blood T cell repertoires in COVID-19. About the research overall: The samples span acute and convalescent COVID-19 from the United States, Italy and Spain. The analysed material was cDNA or gDNA that came from T cells, B-cell-depleted T cells, or PBMCs.

Germline loops: CDR1 LGHDT, CDR2 YNNKEL (reference sequence). Trimming left V 1 base short and J 7 bases short, with 13 bases between. CDR3 size: 14 residues. The sample comprised peripheral blood. The chain carries TRBV3-1 (or the pseudogene TRBV3-2) and TRBJ1-1, with D tentatively TRBD1 (5 bases). The origin of this receptor is a woman aged 35 to 49 with acute or convalescent COVID-19. The CDR3 DNA is TGTGCCAGCAGCCAAGGCAGGGATGGAATTGAAGCTTTCTTT. This gives the protein CASSQGRDGIEAFF.